Given below is one TCR beta chain in context. Its antigen is currently unknown. Measured with immunoSEQ multiplex PCR; TCRdb has only the in-frame clones, and not every one. The data contain under 35,000 clones, roughly 80% of them singletons. The germline V gene encodes CDR1 KGHSH and CDR2 LQKENI. CDR3 length: 14 amino acids. V gave up 2 bases and J gave up 7 bases, with 11 bases separating them. This sample is part of a study of T cells in localized non-small cell lung cancer. Study findings and constraints: Uninvolved adjacent lung had the highest recorded T cell clonality, with tumor below it.

The J gene is TRBJ1-4, the V gene TRBV18; D not resolved. This TCR was sampled from a male donor at least 60 years old with stage II squamous cell lung carcinoma. The sample consisted of peripheral blood, taken before any cancer treatment. The CDR3 DNA is TGTGCCAGCTCACCAGGGTCAAGAGGTGAAAAACTGTTTTTT. Translated, it gives CASSPGSRGEKLFF.